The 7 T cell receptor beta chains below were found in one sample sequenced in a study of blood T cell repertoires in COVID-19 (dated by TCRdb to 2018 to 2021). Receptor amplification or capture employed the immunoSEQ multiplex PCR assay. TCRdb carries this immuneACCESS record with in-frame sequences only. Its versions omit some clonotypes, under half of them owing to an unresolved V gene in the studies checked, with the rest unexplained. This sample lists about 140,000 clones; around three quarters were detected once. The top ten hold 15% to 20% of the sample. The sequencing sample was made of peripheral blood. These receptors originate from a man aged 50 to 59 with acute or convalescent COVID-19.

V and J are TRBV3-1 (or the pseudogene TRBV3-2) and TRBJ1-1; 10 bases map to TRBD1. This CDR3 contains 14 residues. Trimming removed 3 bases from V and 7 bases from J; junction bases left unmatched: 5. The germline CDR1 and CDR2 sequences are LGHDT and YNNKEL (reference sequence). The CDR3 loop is CASSHGQGVIEAFF. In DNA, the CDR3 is TGTGCCAGCAGCCATGGACAGGGGGTGATTGAAGCTTTCTTT.

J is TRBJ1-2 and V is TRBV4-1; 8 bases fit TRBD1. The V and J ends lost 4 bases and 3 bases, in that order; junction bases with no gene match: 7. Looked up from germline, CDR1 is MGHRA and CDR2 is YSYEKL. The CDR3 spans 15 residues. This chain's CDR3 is CASSPDRGSDYGYTF. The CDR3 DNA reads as TGCGCCAGCAGCCCCGACAGGGGATCCGACTATGGCTACACCTTC.

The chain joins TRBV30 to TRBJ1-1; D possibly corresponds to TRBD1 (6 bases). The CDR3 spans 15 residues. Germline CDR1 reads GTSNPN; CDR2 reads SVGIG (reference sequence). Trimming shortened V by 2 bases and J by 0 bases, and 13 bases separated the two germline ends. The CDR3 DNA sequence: TGTGCCTGGAGTCCCCGGGGGGGGCTGAACACTGAAGCTTTCTTT. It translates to CAWSPRGGLNTEAFF.

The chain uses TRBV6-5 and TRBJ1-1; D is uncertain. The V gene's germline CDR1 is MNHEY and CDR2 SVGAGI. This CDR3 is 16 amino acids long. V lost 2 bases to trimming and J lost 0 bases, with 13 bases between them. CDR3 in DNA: TGTGCCAGCAGTTACCGTACCCCGGGTCTGAACACTGAAGCTTTCTTT. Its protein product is CASSYRTPGLNTEAFF.

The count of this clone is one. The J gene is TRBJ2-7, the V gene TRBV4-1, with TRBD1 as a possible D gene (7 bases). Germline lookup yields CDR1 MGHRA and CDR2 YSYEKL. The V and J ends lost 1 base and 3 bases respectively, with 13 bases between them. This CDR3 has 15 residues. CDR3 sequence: CASSQVQGGIYEQYF. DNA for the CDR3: TGCGCCAGCAGCCAAGTTCAGGGGGGCATCTACGAGCAGTACTTC.

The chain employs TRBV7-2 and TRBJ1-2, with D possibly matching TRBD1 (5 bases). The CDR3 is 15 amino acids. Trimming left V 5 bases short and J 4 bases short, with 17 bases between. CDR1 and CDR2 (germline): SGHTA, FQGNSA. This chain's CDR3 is CASSPTSQERYGYTF. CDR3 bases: TGTGCCAGCAGCCCAACCTCACAGGAGCGCTATGGCTACACCTTC.

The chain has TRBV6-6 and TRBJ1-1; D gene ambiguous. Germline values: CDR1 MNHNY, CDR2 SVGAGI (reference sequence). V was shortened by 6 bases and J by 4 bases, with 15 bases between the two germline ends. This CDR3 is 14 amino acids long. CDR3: CASRGGLGSTEAFF. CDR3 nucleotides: TGTGCCAGCAGGGGAGGGCTGGGGAGCACTGAAGCTTTCTTT.